These 30 T cell receptor beta chains share one sample of origin, sequenced in a study of blood T cell repertoires in COVID-19 (dated by TCRdb to about 2020). To prepare the library, the immunoSEQ multiplex PCR assay was applied. TCRdb's version of the immuneACCESS table is confined to in-frame rearrangements and falls short of the full clone set. An unresolved V gene accounts for under half of the shortfall where checked; the remainder is of unknown origin. This sample holds around 250,000 clones; about 89% were observed only once. Jointly, the top ten make up 1% to 1.5% of the sample. The sample comprised PBMCs or T cells enriched from blood (not recorded which). Receptors originate from a human donor in a cohort exposed to, infected with or recovered from COVID-19 (not recorded which). The donor label of this sample is uncertain.

This clone has just one count. The CDR3 DNA follows: TGCGCCAGCAGCTTGGAGCGGGGAATCGGAGAGACCCAGTACTTC. It translates to CASSLERGIGETQYF. This chain connects TRBV5-1 to TRBJ2-5, with 7 nucleotides matching TRBD2. V gave up 0 bases and J gave up 4 bases; unmatched junction bases: 6. This CDR3 is 15 amino acids long. Germline V gene sequence: CDR1 SGHRS, CDR2 YFSETQ. Full variable domain (remainder filled in from reference TRBV5-1 and TRBJ2-5): KAGVTQTPRYLIKTRGQQVTLSCSPISGHRSVSWYQQTPGQGLQFLFEYFSETQRNKGNFPGRFSGRQFSNSRSEMNVSTLELGDSALYLCASSLERGIGETQYFGPGTRLLVL.

This rearrangement joins TRBV15 to TRBJ2-7; 12 bases line up with TRBD1. The CDR3 extends over 15 amino acids. The trim removed 3 bases at V and 5 bases at J, leaving 5 bases unmatched. Germline loops: CDR1 LNHNV, CDR2 YYDKDF (reference sequence). The DNA for the CDR3 is TGTGCCACCAGCAGGGGGACAGGGGGCATTCACGAGCAGTACTTC. It yields the protein CATSRGTGGIHEQYF.

The chain has TRBV6-5 and TRBJ2-7; tentatively, D is TRBD2 (5 bases). The germline V gene encodes CDR1 MNHEY and CDR2 SVGAGI. This CDR3 is 16 amino acids long. Trimming took off 2 bases at V and 7 bases at J, with 21 bases between the two ends. CDR3 coding DNA: TGTGCCAGCAGTTACCATCGCGGAGAGGGATGGGAAGAGCAGTACTTC. This codes for CASSYHRGEGWEEQYF.

The V call is TRBV2, the J call TRBJ1-2; maybe TRBD1 (6 bases). Germline V CDR1 and CDR2: SNHLY, FYNNEI. The CDR3 is made up of 14 amino acids. With 7 bases removed from V and 3 bases from J, the gap between germline ends came to 15 bases. The CDR3 sequence: CASKNQGHDYGYTF. The CDR3 coding sequence is TGTGCCAGCAAAAACCAGGGGCATGACTATGGCTACACCTTC.

The chain carries TRBV3-1 (or the pseudogene TRBV3-2) and TRBJ2-2, with 7 bases fitting TRBD2. The germline gives CDR1 LGHDT, CDR2 YNNKEL (reference sequence). This CDR3 is built from 16 residues. J gave up 5 bases and V 3 bases, and 9 bases lay outside the gene matches. DNA of the CDR3: TGTGCCAGCAGCCAGCCCATGGGGAGGGTTACCGGGGAGCTGTTTTTT. Protein sequence: CASSQPMGRVTGELFF.

The V gene is TRBV27, the J gene TRBJ1-1; D may be TRBD1 (6 bases). Germline V gene data show CDR1 as MNHEY and CDR2 as SMNVEV (reference sequence). Trimming took off 4 bases at V and 0 bases at J, with 15 bases between the two ends. This CDR3 has 16 amino acids. The CDR3: CASSSQQGPMNTEAFF. The CDR3 DNA reads TGTGCCAGCAGTTCCCAACAGGGACCTATGAACACTGAAGCTTTCTTT.

In its sample, this clone was seen once. The chain is built from TRBV4-1 and TRBJ1-2, with D possibly being TRBD1 (6 bases). V was shortened by 0 bases and J by 5 bases, with 13 bases between the two germline ends. The CDR3 consists of 15 residues. Germline V CDR1 and CDR2: MGHRA, YSYEKL. This CDR3 reads CASSQDEGHQYGYTF. The DNA of the CDR3 is TGCGCCAGCAGCCAAGATGAGGGACACCAGTATGGCTACACCTTC.

The V and J genes are TRBV25-1 and TRBJ2-7, with a weak D call TRBD1 (6 bases). The germline V and J ends were trimmed by 4 bases and 5 bases, with 12 bases remaining between them. Germline V gives CDR1 MGHDK, CDR2 SYGVNS. The CDR3 spans 13 residues. The CDR3: CASSGRDIDEQYF. In nucleotides, the CDR3 is TGTGCCAGCAGTGGCCGGGACATCGACGAGCAGTACTTC.

The chain recombines TRBV11-2 with TRBJ1-4; the D gene is possibly TRBD1 (5 bases). Trimming cost V 8 bases and J 6 bases, with 19 bases left between them. Germline values: CDR1 SGHAT, CDR2 FQNNGV. The CDR3 consists of 15 residues. CDR3 DNA: TGTGCCAGCGGTCCAGGGAGGACGGAGGATGAAAAACTGTTTTTT. Translated, it gives CASGPGRTEDEKLFF.

The rearrangement joins TRBV3-1 (or the pseudogene TRBV3-2) to TRBJ1-2; D remains unclear. CDR1 is LGHDT, CDR2 YNNKEL, per germline (reference sequence). The CDR3 spans 15 residues. Trimming took off 8 bases at V and 8 bases at J, with 24 bases between the two ends. The DNA for the CDR3 is TGTGCCAGCCGAAAGGAGGCCCGGGAGACCGGCGGCTACACCTTC. Its protein is CASRKEARETGGYTF.

The chain employs TRBV6-5 and TRBJ1-2; D is undetermined. Germline values: CDR1 MNHEY, CDR2 SVGAGI. V dropped 7 bases and J dropped 2 bases, with 11 bases sitting between them. This CDR3 contains 13 residues. The CDR3 sequence is CASTPSGNYGYTF. The CDR3, as DNA: TGTGCCAGCACGCCCTCCGGGAACTATGGCTACACCTTC.

The CDR3, as DNA: TGTGCCTGGGCCTCCCCGTCTGAGACCCAGTACTTC. The encoded protein is CAWASPSETQYF. The chain links TRBV30 to TRBJ2-5; D uncertain. The CDR3 is 12 amino acids. Germline CDR1 is GTSNPN and CDR2 is SVGIG (reference sequence). Trimming left V 5 bases short and J 5 bases short, with 12 bases between.

This chain joins TRBV25-1 and TRBJ1-3, with D maybe TRBD1 (6 bases). The CDR3 spans 13 residues. V was shortened by 4 bases and J by 4 bases, with 8 bases between the two germline ends. Looked up from germline, CDR1 is MGHDK and CDR2 is SYGVNS. The chain's CDR3 is CASSGGTGNTIYF. CDR3 DNA sequence: TGTGCCAGCAGTGGGGGGACAGGAAACACCATATATTTT. Full variable domain (missing parts from reference TRBV25-1 and TRBJ1-3): EADIYQTPRYLVIGTGKKITLECSQTMGHDKMYWYQQDPGMELHLIHYSYGVNSTEKGDLSSESTVSRIRTEHFPLTLESARPSHTSQYLCASSGGTGNTIYFGEGSWLTVV.

This clone has a handful of counts. The rearrangement joins TRBV5-1 to TRBJ1-4, with a possible D match to TRBD1 (5 bases). Trimming removed 0 bases from V and 3 bases from J, with 12 bases in between. The CDR3 has 16 amino acids. Per the germline V gene, CDR1 is SGHRS and CDR2 is YFSETQ. The CDR3 region has the DNA TGCGCCAGCAGCTTGGCCAGGGCGGCCTCTAATGAAAAACTGTTTTTT. Translating it yields CASSLARAASNEKLFF.

This clone was observed once. The chain is built from TRBV29-1 and TRBJ1-1; TRBD1 matches 7 bases. The CDR3 contains 12 residues. With 7 bases clipped from V and 1 base from J, the junction kept 3 bases outside the gene matches. Germline loops: CDR1 SQVTM, CDR2 ANQGSEA. The CDR3: CSARQGNTEAFF. Here the CDR3 DNA reads TGCAGCGCCCGACAGGGGAACACTGAAGCTTTCTTT.

CDR3 residues: CASSVSPSVRQVHGYTF. In nucleotides, the CDR3 is TGTGCCAGCAGCGTATCTCCTTCGGTAAGGCAGGTCCATGGCTACACCTTC. The chain combines TRBV9 with TRBJ1-2; D unclear. The CDR3 runs 17 residues. CDR1 and CDR2 (germline): SGDLS, YYNGEE. The V end was cut by 1 base, the J end by 6 bases, with 22 bases between.

This chain connects TRBV30 to TRBJ2-7; 11 nucleotides agree with TRBD1. The CDR3 is 13 residues long. Trimming removed 5 bases from V and 7 bases from J; junction bases left unmatched: 7. CDR1 GTSNPN and CDR2 SVGIG come from the germline V gene (reference sequence). Written as DNA, the CDR3 is TGTGCCTGGCGGGACAGGGGGTTTTTAGAGCAGTACTTC. It is translated as CAWRDRGFLEQYF. Looking up the rest from reference TRBV30 and TRBJ2-7 gives the full variable domain: SQTIHQWPATLVQPVGSPLSLECTVEGTSNPNLYWYRQAAGRGLQLLFYSVGIGQISSEVPQNLSASRPQDRQFILSSKKLLLSDSGFYLCAWRDRGFLEQYFGPGTRLTVT.

V gene TRBV5-1 combines with J gene TRBJ2-7; D call uncertain. Germline V lookup: CDR1 SGHRS, CDR2 YFSETQ. The CDR3 has 16 amino acids. The V gene lost 1 base and the J gene lost 6 bases, with 20 bases spanning the gap. DNA for the CDR3: TGCGCCAGCAGCTTGTTTATAGCCCGCAATCTGGTCGAGCAGTACTTC. Protein sequence: CASSLFIARNLVEQYF.

This clone was seen just once. J is TRBJ2-1 and V is TRBV19, with a tentative D call TRBD2 (6 bases). CDR1 LNHDA and CDR2 SQIVND come from the germline V gene (reference sequence). This CDR3 comprises 14 residues. Trimming removed 1 base at V and 3 bases at J, with 7 bases between. The CDR3 sequence: CASSIGRGYNEQFF. DNA of the CDR3: TGTGCCAGTAGTATAGGGCGGGGCTACAATGAGCAGTTCTTC.

This chain joins TRBV29-1 and TRBJ1-3; a possible D gene is TRBD1 (6 bases). The CDR3 loop spans 11 amino acids. Germline V gene data show CDR1 as SQVTM and CDR2 as ANQGSEA. Trimming stripped 6 bases from V and 8 bases from J, with 11 bases between. The CDR3 region is CSVRQVHTIYF. The CDR3 DNA reads as TGCAGCGTCCGACAGGTGCACACCATATATTTT.

The chain joins TRBV7-9 to TRBJ2-3, with 13 bases aligning to TRBD2. This CDR3 is 15 amino acids long. Germline V CDR1 and CDR2: SEHNR, FQNEAQ (reference sequence). Germline trimming cut 5 bases from V and 5 bases from J; bases unmatched to any gene: 4. The CDR3 protein is CASSQGLAGVDTQYF. DNA for the CDR3: TGTGCCAGCAGCCAAGGACTAGCGGGGGTAGATACGCAGTATTTT.

This clone was seen only once. V and J are TRBV29-1 and TRBJ2-3, with D possibly matching TRBD1 (6 bases). This CDR3 has 18 residues. CDR1 and CDR2 from the germline V gene are SQVTM and ANQGSEA. Deletions cut 0 bases from V and 0 bases from J, with 19 bases between. CDR3 sequence reads: CSVEEGTTGALSTDTQYF. The CDR3 nucleotides read TGCAGCGTTGAAGAAGGTACGACAGGAGCGCTAAGCACAGATACGCAGTATTTT.

This chain links TRBV24-1 with TRBJ1-1, with a tentative D call TRBD1 (6 bases). The V gene lost 3 bases and the J gene lost 8 bases, with 6 bases spanning the gap. The germline V gene has CDR1 KGHDR and CDR2 SFDVKD. The CDR3 runs 11 residues. The CDR3 DNA reads TGTGCCACCAGTGATGGGACAGAAGCTTTCTTT. This codes for CATSDGTEAFF.

V usage is TRBV21-1 and J usage is TRBJ1-6; the DNA was not used to check the table's D call, TRBD1. TRBV21-1 represents a pseudogene. The CDR3 length is 18 residues. CDR3 sequence: CASSKALVGQEVRSPLHF. CDR3 in DNA: TGTGCCAGCAGCAAAGCTTTGGTGGGACAGGAGGTTCGCTCACCCCTCCACTTT.

The V gene is TRBV19, the J gene TRBJ2-5, with D possibly TRBD1 on 6 matching bases. The V end lost 4 bases, the J end lost 3 bases, and 9 bases lay between the germline ends. This CDR3 contains 13 residues. Germline V gives CDR1 LNHDA, CDR2 SQIVND (reference sequence). This CDR3 is CASSTGQKETQYF. Here the CDR3 DNA reads TGTGCCAGTAGTACCGGACAGAAAGAGACCCAGTACTTC. Full variable domain (missing parts from reference TRBV19 and TRBJ2-5): DGGITQSPKYLFRKEGQNVTLSCEQNLNHDAMYWYRQDPGQGLRLIYYSQIVNDFQKGDIAEGYSVSREKKESFPLTVTSAQKNPTAFYLCASSTGQKETQYFGPGTRLLVL.

V gene TRBV7-8 combines with J gene TRBJ2-1, with 9 bases that match TRBD2. The germline V gene encodes CDR1 SGHVS and CDR2 FQNEAQ. J lost 8 bases, V lost 2 bases, and 7 bases had no gene match. The CDR3 spans 15 residues. The CDR3 bases are TGTGCCAGCAGCTTACCGGCGGGGGGGGTCGATGAGCAGTTCTTC. Amino acids: CASSLPAGGVDEQFF.

This CDR3 is CASSLFSQDYSGGNEQYF. The CDR3 nucleotides read TGTGCCAGCAGTTTATTTTCCCAGGACTACTCAGGGGGAAACGAGCAGTACTTC. The chain recombines TRBV27 with TRBJ2-7, with D possibly matching TRBD1 (7 bases). CDR3 length: 18 amino acids. Trimming shortened V by 1 base and J by 5 bases, and 24 bases separated the two germline ends. The germline V gene encodes CDR1 MNHEY and CDR2 SMNVEV (reference sequence).

The chain employs TRBV5-1 and TRBJ1-5; TRBD1 matches 9 bases. V trimming: 3 bases; J trimming: 6 bases; junction bases outside the gene matches: 4. The CDR3 extends over 14 amino acids. The germline V gene has CDR1 SGHRS and CDR2 YFSETQ. The CDR3 nucleotides are TGCGCCAGCAGCTCGGGACAGGGAGTTCAGCCCCAGCATTTT. Its protein product is CASSSGQGVQPQHF.

This clone was seen only once. The chain links TRBV29-1 to TRBJ1-2; tentative D call: TRBD1 (5 bases). Germline V CDR1 and CDR2: SQVTM, ANQGSEA. The CDR3 has 12 amino acids. Trimming removed 6 bases at V and 2 bases at J, with 10 bases between. This CDR3 is CSVLQENYGYTF. CDR3 bases: TGCAGCGTCCTACAGGAGAACTATGGCTACACCTTC.

This clone was seen just once. The chain uses TRBV9 and TRBJ1-3, with D perhaps TRBD1 (5 bases). The CDR3 consists of 15 residues. Germline CDR1 is SGDLS and CDR2 is YYNGEE. V lost 4 bases and J 5 bases, leaving 16 bases between the germline ends. For the CDR3, the DNA is TGTGCCAGCAGCCCGGACACTACTCTGAGAAACACCATATATTTT. It yields the protein CASSPDTTLRNTIYF.